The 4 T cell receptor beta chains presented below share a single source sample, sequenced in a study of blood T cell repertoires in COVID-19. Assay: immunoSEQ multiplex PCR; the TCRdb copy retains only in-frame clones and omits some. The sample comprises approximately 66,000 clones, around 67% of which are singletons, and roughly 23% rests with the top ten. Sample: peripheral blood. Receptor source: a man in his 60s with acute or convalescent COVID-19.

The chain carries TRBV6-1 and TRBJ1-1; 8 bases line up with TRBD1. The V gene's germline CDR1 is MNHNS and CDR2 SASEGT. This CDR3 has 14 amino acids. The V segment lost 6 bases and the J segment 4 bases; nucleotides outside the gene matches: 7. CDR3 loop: CASSSPDRGTEAFF. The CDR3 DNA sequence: TGTGCCAGCAGCAGCCCCGACAGGGGCACTGAAGCTTTCTTT.

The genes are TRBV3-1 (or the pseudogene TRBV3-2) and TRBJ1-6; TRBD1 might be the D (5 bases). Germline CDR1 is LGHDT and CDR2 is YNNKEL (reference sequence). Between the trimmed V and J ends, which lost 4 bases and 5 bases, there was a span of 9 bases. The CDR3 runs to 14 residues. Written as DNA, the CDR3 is TGTGCCAGCAGCCCCCGGGGGGATAATTCACCCCTCCACTTT. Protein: CASSPRGDNSPLHF.

CDR3 sequence reads: CAIKRDLAENEQFF. The CDR3, as DNA: TGTGCCATCAAACGGGACTTAGCGGAAAATGAGCAGTTCTTC. The chain couples TRBV10-3 to TRBJ2-1; perhaps TRBD2 as D (6 bases). The V end was cut by 7 bases, the J end by 7 bases, with 17 bases between. The CDR3 consists of 14 residues. Germline assignment: CDR1 ENHRY and CDR2 SYGVKD.

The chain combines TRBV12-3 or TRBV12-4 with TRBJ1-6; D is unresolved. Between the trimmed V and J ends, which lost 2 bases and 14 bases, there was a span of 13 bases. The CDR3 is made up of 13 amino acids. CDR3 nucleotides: TGTGCCAGCAGTTTAAACCTAGAGGCCACCCTCCACTTT. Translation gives CASSLNLEATLHF.